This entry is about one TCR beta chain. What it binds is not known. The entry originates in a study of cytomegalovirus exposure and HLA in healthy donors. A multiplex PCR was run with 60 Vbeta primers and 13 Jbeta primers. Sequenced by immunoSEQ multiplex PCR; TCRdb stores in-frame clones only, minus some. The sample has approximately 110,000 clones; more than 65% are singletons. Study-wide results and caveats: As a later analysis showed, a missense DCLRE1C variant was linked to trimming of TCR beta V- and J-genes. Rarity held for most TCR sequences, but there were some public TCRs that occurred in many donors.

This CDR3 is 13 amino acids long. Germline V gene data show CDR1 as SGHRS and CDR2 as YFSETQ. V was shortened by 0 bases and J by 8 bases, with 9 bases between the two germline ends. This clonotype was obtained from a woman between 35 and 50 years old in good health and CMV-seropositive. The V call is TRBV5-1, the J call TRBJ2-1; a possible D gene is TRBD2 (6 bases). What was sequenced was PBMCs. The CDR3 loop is CASSLVASDEQFF. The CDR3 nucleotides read TGCGCCAGCAGCTTGGTGGCTAGCGATGAGCAGTTCTTC.